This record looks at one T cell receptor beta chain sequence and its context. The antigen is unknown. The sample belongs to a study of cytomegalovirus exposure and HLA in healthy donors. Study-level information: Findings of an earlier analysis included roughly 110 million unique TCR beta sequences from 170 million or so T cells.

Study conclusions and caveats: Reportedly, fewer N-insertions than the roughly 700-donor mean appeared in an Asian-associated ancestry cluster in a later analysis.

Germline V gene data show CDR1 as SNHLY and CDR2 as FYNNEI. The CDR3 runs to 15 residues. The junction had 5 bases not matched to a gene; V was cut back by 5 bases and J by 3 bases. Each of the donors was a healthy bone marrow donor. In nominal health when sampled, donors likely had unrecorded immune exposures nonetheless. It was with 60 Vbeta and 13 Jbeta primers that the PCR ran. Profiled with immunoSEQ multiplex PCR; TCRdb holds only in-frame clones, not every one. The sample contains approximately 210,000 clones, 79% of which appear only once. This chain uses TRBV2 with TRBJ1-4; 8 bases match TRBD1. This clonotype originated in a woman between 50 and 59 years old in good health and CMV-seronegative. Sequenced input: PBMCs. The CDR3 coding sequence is TGTGCCAGCAGTCTCAGGGGGCTGTCTAATGAAAAACTGTTTTTT. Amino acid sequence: CASSLRGLSNEKLFF.